A selection of T cell receptor beta chains follows, all from one sample in a study of blood T cell repertoires in COVID-19. Assay: immunoSEQ multiplex PCR; the TCRdb copy retains only in-frame clones and omits some. The sample holds around 300,000 clones, 80% to 95% seen once. Sequencing input: peripheral blood. The receptors shown here come from a woman aged 25 to 45 with COVID-19, enrolled during active disease. CDR3s include the opening cysteine and the closing phenylalanine or tryptophan. The D gene is left open where the match is weak. Not all rows give a size; the values are once, few, many and, for expanded clones, a class.

>TRBJ2-1|.|TRBV24-1|TRBD1
CATSDSLGQKQFF
TGTGCCACCAGTGATTCCTTGGGACAGAAGCAGTTCTTC
>TRBJ2-7|.|TRBV6-5|.
CASSKDTEQYF
TGTGCCAGCAGTAAGGACACTGAGCAGTACTTC
>TRBJ1-1|.|TRBV4-1|.
CASSLDRWSTEAFF
TGCGCCAGCAGCCTAGATAGATGGAGCACTGAAGCTTTCTTT
>TRBJ2-2|.|TRBV23-1|TRBD1
CAIRGPGNTGELFF
TGCGCCATCAGGGGGCCCGGGAACACCGGGGAGCTGTTTTTT
>TRBJ2-1|.|TRBV19|TRBD2
CASRPGGPYNEQFF
TGTGCCAGTAGGCCGGGGGGGCCCTACAATGAGCAGTTCTTC
>TRBJ1-5|many|TRBV25-1|TRBD1
CASSGTGPNQPQHF
TGTGCCAGCAGTGGGACAGGTCCGAATCAGCCCCAGCATTTT
>TRBJ2-1|.|TRBV9|.
CASSAPWASGSYERFF
.
>TRBJ2-2|.|TRBV7-2|TRBD1
CASSLDRVFAGELFF
TGTGCCAGCAGCTTGGACAGGGTATTCGCCGGGGAGCTGTTTTTT
>TRBJ2-5|.|TRBV9|TRBD2
CASSTNRLAGEIKETQYF
TGTGCCAGCAGCACCAATCGACTAGCGGGAGAGATAAAAGAGACCCAGTACTTC
>TRBJ1-2|.|TRBV2|TRBD1
CASSEDRAHPYGYTF
TGTGCCAGCAGTGAGGACAGGGCGCACCCTTATGGCTACACCTTC
>TRBJ2-1|.|TRBV5-5|TRBD2
CASSQTSSANEQFF
TGTGCCAGCAGCCAGACTAGCTCGGCAAATGAGCAGTTCTTC
>TRBJ1-1|.|TRBV5-1|.
CASSFDLNTEAFF
TGCGCCAGCAGCTTCGACTTGAACACTGAAGCTTTCTTT
>TRBJ1-2|.|TRBV7-9|TRBD1
CASSGGNRGAGYTF
TGTGCCAGCAGCGGAGGGAACAGGGGTGCTGGCTACACCTTC
>TRBJ2-7|.|TRBV20-1|TRBD2
CSGERESEQYF
TGCAGTGGGGAGCGGGAGTCCGAGCAGTACTTC
>TRBJ2-1|.|TRBV30|TRBD2
CAWSALMGGATYNEQFF
TGTGCCTGGAGTGCACTAATGGGAGGGGCGACCTACAATGAGCAGTTCTTC
>TRBJ1-2|.|TRBV11-2|.
CASSLNGGNYGYTF
TGTGCCAGCAGTCTGAATGGGGGGAACTATGGCTACACCTTC
>TRBJ1-2|.|TRBV5-4|.
CASSWSTYGYTF
TGTGCCAGCAGCTGGAGTACCTATGGCTACACCTTC
>TRBJ1-4|once|TRBV5-5|TRBD1
CASSLDRGRTNEKLFF
TGTGCCAGCAGCTTGGACAGGGGGCGAACTAATGAAAAACTGTTTTTT
>TRBJ1-1|few|TRBV19|TRBD1
CASSMGVRDRVDTEAFF
TGTGCCAGTAGTATGGGCGTACGTGACAGGGTGGACACTGAAGCTTTCTTT
>TRBJ2-6|.|TRBV28|.
CASKRDSGANVLTF
TGTGCCAGCAAGCGAGACTCTGGGGCCAACGTCCTGACTTTC
>TRBJ2-3|.|TRBV7-9|.
CASSLAGGVDTQYF
TGTGCCAGCAGCTTAGCGGGCGGGGTCGATACGCAGTATTTT
>TRBJ2-7|.|TRBV6-2/TRBV6-3|TRBD1
CASSYSAETGGYEQYF
TGTGCCAGCAGTTACTCTGCCGAGACAGGGGGCTACGAGCAGTACTTC
>TRBJ1-1|.|TRBV6-5|TRBD1
CASSLQGSSEAFF
TGTGCCAGCAGTCTACAGGGGAGCTCTGAAGCTTTCTTT
>TRBJ2-3|.|TRBV9|TRBD2
CASSALSGMNTDTQYF
TGTGCCAGCAGCGCTCTAAGCGGGATGAACACAGATACGCAGTATTTT
>TRBJ1-4|.|TRBV28|.
CASQHLGVGEKLFF
TGTGCCAGCCAGCACCTCGGGGTCGGTGAAAAACTGTTTTTT
>TRBJ1-2|.|TRBV5-5|TRBD1
CASSLAPGQVYGYTF
TGTGCCAGCAGCTTGGCTCCGGGACAGGTCTATGGCTACACCTTC
>TRBJ2-5|.|TRBV11-3|TRBD1
CASSSSGQEQTQYF
TGTGCCAGCAGCTCATCGGGACAGGAGCAGACCCAGTACTTC
>TRBJ2-3|.|TRBV5-1|TRBD2
CASSSRGLAGGDTQYF
TGCGCCAGCAGCTCCCGCGGACTAGCGGGAGGGGATACGCAGTATTTT
>TRBJ1-1|.|TRBV10-3|.
CAISESRQANTEAFF
TGTGCCATCAGTGAGTCGCGACAGGCTAACACTGAAGCTTTCTTT
>TRBJ2-3|.|TRBV6-5|TRBD2
CASSYFGGRGTDTQYF
TGTGCCAGCAGTTACTTCGGCGGGAGGGGCACAGATACGCAGTATTTT
>TRBJ1-1|.|TRBV19|.
CASSPPLSPEAFF
TGTGCCAGTAGTCCCCCTTTGAGCCCTGAAGCTTTCTTT
>TRBJ2-3|.|TRBV15|.
CATSPGGRPTDTQYF
TGTGCCACCAGCCCTGGGGGCAGACCCACAGATACGCAGTATTTT
>TRBJ1-1|.|TRBV5-1|TRBD1
CASSPARQGTTEAFF
TGCGCCAGCAGCCCCGCTAGACAGGGTACCACTGAAGCTTTCTTT
>TRBJ1-1|.|TRBV5-1|TRBD1
CASSLGTGNTEAFF
TGCGCCAGCAGCTTGGGGACAGGGAACACTGAAGCTTTCTTT
>TRBJ1-1|once|TRBV19|TRBD1
CASRTGGVRRNTEAFF
TGTGCCAGTAGAACAGGGGGCGTTAGGCGGAACACTGAAGCTTTCTTT
>TRBJ2-1|.|TRBV29-1|.
CSVEDGRGHDEQFF
TGCAGCGTTGAAGATGGCAGGGGACACGATGAGCAGTTCTTC
>TRBJ2-1|.|TRBV2|TRBD2
CASSRSGRFDNEQFF
TGTGCCAGCAGTCGTAGCGGGAGGTTCGACAATGAGCAGTTCTTC
>TRBJ1-5|once|TRBV5-1|.
CASSWEGSKNQPQHF
TGCGCCAGCAGCTGGGAGGGGTCGAAGAATCAGCCCCAGCATTTT
>TRBJ2-5|.|TRBV11-3|TRBD1
CASSLDSTGEETQYF
TGTGCCAGCAGCTTAGATTCGACAGGGGAAGAGACCCAGTACTTC
>TRBJ1-1|.|TRBV11-2|.
CASSSIGEIMNTEAFF
TGTGCCAGCAGCTCGATCGGGGAGATTATGAACACTGAAGCTTTCTTT
>TRBJ2-3|.|TRBV11-1|.
CASSLGREVSDTQYF
TGTGCCAGCAGCTTAGGGAGAGAGGTTTCAGATACGCAGTATTTT
>TRBJ1-1|.|TRBV12-3/TRBV12-4|TRBD1
CASSRDREAFF
TGTGCCAGCAGTCGGGACAGGGAAGCTTTCTTT
>TRBJ2-3|.|TRBV6-5|TRBD1
CASRLGQGAADTQYF
TGTGCCAGCAGATTGGGACAGGGGGCTGCAGATACGCAGTATTTT
>TRBJ2-2|few|TRBV7-7|TRBD2
CASSLSGTDTGELFF
TGTGCCAGCAGCTTAAGCGGGACGGACACCGGGGAGCTGTTTTTT
>TRBJ2-2|once|TRBV11-2|TRBD1
CASASGQALLGGELFF
TGTGCCAGCGCTTCCGGACAGGCGCTACTGGGCGGGGAGCTGTTTTTT
>TRBJ2-1|.|TRBV28|TRBD1
CASSPGQGARNEQFF
TGTGCCAGCAGTCCCGGACAGGGGGCGAGAAATGAGCAGTTCTTC
>TRBJ1-1|.|TRBV4-2|.
CASSQVQGKDTEAFF
TGTGCCAGCAGCCAAGTTCAGGGAAAGGACACTGAAGCTTTCTTT
>TRBJ2-4|.|TRBV19|TRBD1
CASIGTGRNIQYF
TGTGCCAGTATCGGGACAGGGCGGAACATTCAGTACTTC
>TRBJ1-5|.|TRBV21-1|.
CASSQRHPENQPQHF
TGTGCCAGCAGTCAAAGACACCCGGAAAATCAGCCCCAGCATTTT
>TRBJ1-1|.|TRBV7-9|.
CASSLEVGGAFF
TGTGCCAGCAGCTTAGAGGTAGGGGGAGCTTTCTTT
>TRBJ2-1|once|TRBV28|.
CASSSPSEHIRSYNEQFF
TGTGCCAGCAGTTCGCCTAGCGAGCATATACGCTCCTACAATGAGCAGTTCTTC
>TRBJ1-2|.|TRBV6-5|TRBD1
CASNVAGGPLYGYTF
TGTGCCAGCAATGTGGCAGGGGGTCCGCTCTATGGCTACACCTTC
>TRBJ1-2|.|TRBV29-1|TRBD1
CSVRAGTGTYGYTF
TGCAGCGTCCGAGCCGGGACAGGGACCTATGGCTACACCTTC
>TRBJ2-3|.|TRBV30|TRBD2
CAWSTYSGGSTDTQYF
TGTGCCTGGAGTACCTATAGCGGGGGAAGCACAGATACGCAGTATTTT
>TRBJ1-1|.|TRBV7-2|TRBD1
CASSLRTGGTEAFF
TGTGCCAGCAGCCTTCGGACAGGGGGCACTGAAGCTTTCTTT
>TRBJ1-1|.|TRBV27|TRBD1
CASSWGTANTEAFF
TGTGCCAGCAGTTGGGGGACAGCGAACACTGAAGCTTTCTTT
>TRBJ2-2|.|TRBV2|.
CASREEAGELFF
TGTGCCAGCAGAGAGGAAGCCGGGGAGCTGTTTTTT
>TRBJ1-1|few|TRBV3-1/TRBV3-2|TRBD1
CASTPQGARTEAFF
TGTGCCAGCACCCCACAGGGGGCCAGGACTGAAGCTTTCTTT
>TRBJ1-1|.|TRBV4-1|TRBD1
CASSQLTGARTEAFF
TGCGCCAGCAGCCAATTGACAGGGGCCCGCACTGAAGCTTTCTTT
>TRBJ2-1|.|TRBV15|TRBD1
CATSRGGTGGYNEQFF
TGTGCCACCAGCAGAGGCGGGACAGGGGGCTACAATGAGCAGTTCTTC